This is a list of T cell receptor beta chains from one sample in a study of metastatic and nonmetastatic thyroid tumors. TCRdb redid the clone calls on the PCR reads using MiXCR. This sample has more than 65,000 clones, with over 12% found just once. Sequenced sample: blood. Source of these receptors: a male donor with papillary thyroid cancer or a benign thyroid nodule (not recorded which). Some clones in this sample may be carry-over from other donors' samples. Each CDR3 is given with its conserved first and last residue. The order of the fields is V gene, D gene, clone size, J gene, CDR3 protein, CDR3 DNA. The D gene is left open where the match is weak. Sizes are listed as once, few or many counts, or a class when the clone is expanded.

TRBV7-2	TRBD1	many	TRBJ1-2	CASSKTGGAYGYTF	TGTGCCAGCAGCAAAACAGGGGGGGCCTATGGCTACACCTTC
TRBV2	TRBD2	many	TRBJ2-7	CASRTSGYEQYF	TGTGCCAGCAGGACTAGCGGCTACGAGCAGTACTTC
TRBV19	-	many	TRBJ1-5	CASIGPDCSNQPQHF	TGTGCCAGTATCGGGCCGGACTGTAGCAATCAGCCCCAGCATTTT
TRBV7-2	TRBD2	many	TRBJ2-3	CASSYRSGSIDTQYF	TGTGCCAGCAGCTACCGGAGCGGGAGCATAGATACGCAGTATTTT
TRBV2	-	many	TRBJ2-2	CASYAFTGELFF	TGTGCCAGCTATGCATTCACCGGGGAGCTGTTTTTT
TRBV27	TRBD1	many	TRBJ2-7	CASSWAGGSYEQYF	TGTGCCAGCAGTTGGGCAGGGGGCTCCTACGAGCAGTACTTC
TRBV7-9	-	once	TRBJ2-2	CAISLLAVNTGELFF	TGTGCCATCAGCTTGTTAGCAGTGAACACCGGGGAGCTGTTTTTT
TRBV3-1	TRBD1	many	TRBJ1-4	CASSQGQGYEKLFF	TGTGCCAGCAGCCAAGGACAGGGGTACGAAAAACTGTTTTTT
TRBV29-1	-	many	TRBJ1-1	CSVILSIEWTEAFF	TGCAGCGTTATTCTGTCCATTGAGTGGACTGAAGCTTTCTTT
TRBV20-1	TRBD1	many	TRBJ1-1	CSAIRQGMYSTEAFF	TGCAGTGCTATACGACAGGGGATGTATAGCACTGAAGCTTTCTTT
TRBV2	TRBD1	many	TRBJ1-4	CASSDQGTGLGYEKLFF	TGTGCCAGCAGTGACCAGGGGACAGGGTTGGGGTATGAAAAACTGTTTTTT
TRBV24-1	TRBD1	many	TRBJ1-2	CATSDPGGTGGAEDGYTF	TGTGCCACCAGTGACCCGGGGGGGACAGGGGGCGCGGAAGATGGCTACACCTTC
TRBV6-1	-	few	TRBJ1-5	CASSVRDAGPRHF	TGTGCCAGCAGTGTCCGGGACGCCGGTCCCCGGCATTTT
TRBV7-8	TRBD1	many	TRBJ1-5	CASSLVGQGFQPQHF	TGTGCCAGCAGCTTAGTGGGACAGGGTTTTCAGCCCCAGCATTTT
TRBV13	TRBD1	many	TRBJ2-5	CASSSRQGSRETQYF	TGTGCCAGCAGCTCCCGACAGGGGAGTCGGGAGACCCAGTACTTC